Included here is one T cell receptor (beta chain) sequence, with context. These data belong to a study of regulatory T cells in long-lasting Graves disease. Combining iRepertoire HTBI primers with Arm-PCR of CDR3 regions, the authors built TCR beta libraries. TCRdb reanalysed the multiplex PCR reads using MiXCR and keeps one entry per CDR3 protein. The data show around 400,000 distinct CDR3 sequences, with around a sixth seen just once and 22% held by the top ten. Trimming removed 5 bases from V and 11 bases from J; junction bases left unmatched: 12. Germline CDR1 MNHNS, CDR2 SASEGT. The CDR3 is 14 amino acids. Described time point: newly diagnosed GD, antithyroid drugs for less than 3 months. Generation of the TCR library employed RNA extracted from PBMCs.

This sequence originates from a female donor with Graves disease. V gene TRBV6-1 combines with J gene TRBJ2-7, with TRBD2 matching over 10 bases. Source: peripheral blood mononuclear cells (PBMCs), taken at new diagnosis, from a patient treated with antithyroid drugs. The CDR3 here is CASSQTSGRYPKYF. The CDR3 DNA sequence: TGTGCCAGCAGTCAGACTAGCGGGCGGTATCCTAAGTACTTC.